A single sample gave rise to the 30 T cell receptor beta chains below, sequenced in a study of T cells in Graves' hyperthyroidism and ophthalmopathy. TCR beta CDR3 regions were amplified from RNA. Using the HTBI primer set, a first-round RT-PCR was run on the TCR CDR3. TCRdb reanalysed the multiplex PCR reads using MiXCR and keeps one entry per CDR3 protein. The data hold roughly 380,000 distinct CDR3 sequences, with approximately 18% observed a single time. Source material: blood. The receptors derive from a middle-aged woman with Graves' ophthalmopathy.

The table lists this clonotype with many counts. The chain recombines TRBV6-2 or TRBV6-3 with TRBJ2-5; D perhaps matches TRBD2 (5 bases). Germline CDR1 and CDR2: MNHEY and SVGEGT. This CDR3 spans 13 amino acids. The ends were cut back, 7 bases at V and 5 bases at J, with 14 bases in the middle. CDR3 in amino acids: CASKRGGGETQYF. CDR3 sequence (DNA): TGTGCCAGCAAGAGAGGCGGCGGGGAGACCCAGTACTTC.

This clonotype was counted at least ten times. The V call is TRBV7-8, the J call TRBJ2-7, with D unclear. This CDR3 comprises 11 residues. Germline CDR1 and CDR2: SGHVS and FQNEAQ. The V end was cut by 8 bases, the J end by 5 bases, with 10 bases between. The CDR3 region is CASGDGDEQYF. Written as DNA, the CDR3 is TGTGCCAGCGGGGATGGAGACGAGCAGTACTTC.

This clonotype was detected many times. CDR3 protein: CASSPLAEFQETQYF. The CDR3 region has the DNA TGTGCCAGCAGTCCACTAGCGGAGTTCCAAGAGACCCAGTACTTC. The chain links TRBV6-1 to TRBJ2-5, with TRBD2 matching over 8 bases. The CDR3 has 15 residues. With 5 bases clipped from V and 1 base from J, the junction kept 6 bases outside the gene matches. CDR1 is MNHNS and CDR2 is SASEGT in the germline V gene.

This clonotype has only a few counts. The V gene is TRBV6-2 or TRBV6-3, the J gene TRBJ1-2; the match to TRBD1 covers 12 bases. The J segment lost 8 bases and the V segment lost 6 bases, leaving 7 bases of the junction unmatched. This CDR3 comprises 14 residues. Germline CDR1 and CDR2: MNHEY and SVGEGT. The CDR3 DNA is TGTGCCAGCAGCTCGGGACAGGGGGCAAAAGGCTACACCTTC. Encoded protein: CASSSGQGAKGYTF.

At least ten counts were recorded for this clonotype. This chain uses TRBV29-1 with TRBJ1-2; D gene ambiguous. The CDR3 has 12 residues. Trimming stripped 7 bases from V and 4 bases from J, with 13 bases between. Germline-derived CDR1 and CDR2 are SQVTM and ANQGSEA. CDR3 in DNA: TGCAGCGCTCCCATCGGAGGCTATGGCTACACCTTC. Amino acid sequence: CSAPIGGYGYTF. The variable domain in full, with the rest retrieved from reference TRBV29-1 and TRBJ1-2, is SAVISQKPSRDICQRGTSLTIQCQVDSQVTMMFWYRQQPGQSLTLIATANQGSEATYESGFVIDKFPISRPNLTFSTLTVSNMSPEDSSIYLCSAPIGGYGYTFGSGTRLTVV.

This clonotype was seen repeatedly, ten times or more. The V call is TRBV20-1, the J call TRBJ1-5; 8 bases fit TRBD1. CDR3 length equals 12 residues. The germline CDR1 and CDR2 sequences are DFQATT and SNEGSKA (reference sequence). The J segment lost 5 bases and the V segment lost 6 bases, leaving 3 bases of the junction unmatched. Written as DNA, the CDR3 is TGCAGTGCACACAGGGGGGATCAGCCCCAGCATTTT. Its protein is CSAHRGDQPQHF.

Many counts were recorded for this clonotype. V is TRBV11-2 and J is TRBJ2-7; a weak D match, TRBD1 (7 bases). Per germline, CDR1 SGHAT and CDR2 FQNNGV. This CDR3 region has 15 residues. Trimming pared 2 bases from V and 3 bases from J, leaving 14 bases between. The CDR3 DNA follows: TGTGCCAGCAGCTTAAGTCAGGGGGGAATCTACGAGCAGTACTTC. Residues: CASSLSQGGIYEQYF.

This clonotype occurred many times. The chain joins TRBV11-2 to TRBJ1-5, with 10 bases matching TRBD1. Unmatched junction bases numbered 17, after V lost 6 bases and J lost 0 bases. Germline V gene data show CDR1 as SGHAT and CDR2 as FQNNGV. The CDR3 is made up of 20 amino acids. For the CDR3, the DNA is TGTGCCAGCAGGCTGAGAGACAGGGGGCGAATTAGGGATAGCAATCAGCCCCAGCATTTT. This codes for CASRLRDRGRIRDSNQPQHF. Using reference TRBV11-2 and TRBJ1-5 for the parts outside the CDR3, the full variable domain is EAGVAQSPRYKIIEKRQSVAFWCNPISGHATLYWYQQILGQGPKLLIQFQNNGVVDDSQLPKDRFSAERLKGVDSTLKIQPAKLEDSAVYLCASRLRDRGRIRDSNQPQHFGDGTRLSIL.

This clonotype was found many times. The chain joins TRBV12-3 or TRBV12-4 to TRBJ1-1; the D is unclear. The CDR3 contains 13 residues. V was clipped by 9 bases and J by 0 bases, with 11 bases between them. The CDR3 DNA reads as TGTGCCAGTGGACGCCAGATGAACACTGAAGCTTTCTTT. Amino acids: CASGRQMNTEAFF.

This clonotype was seen ten or more times. The rearrangement uses TRBV4-2 and TRBJ1-1; D remains ambiguous. CDR3 length equals 15 residues. Germline CDR1 reads LGHNA; CDR2 reads YNFKEQ. V was shortened by 1 base and J by 1 base, with 10 bases between the two germline ends. The CDR3 loop is CASSQGDGENTEAFF. The CDR3 DNA reads TGTGCCAGCAGCCAAGGAGATGGGGAGAACACTGAAGCTTTCTTT.

This clonotype was seen at least ten times. This chain joins TRBV14 and TRBJ1-1, with D hard to call. The V gene lost 2 bases and the J gene lost 4 bases, with 8 bases spanning the gap. The length of the CDR3 is 13 residues. Germline CDR1 SGHDN, CDR2 FVKESK. CDR3 DNA: TGTGCCAGCAGCCAAAGCGGTCGCACTGAAGCTTTCTTT. This gives the protein CASSQSGRTEAFF.

This clonotype was seen repeatedly, ten times or more. The chain uses TRBV11-1 and TRBJ2-6; tentative D call: TRBD2 (5 bases). V was clipped by 1 base and J by 1 base, with 8 bases between them. CDR3 length: 16 residues. Germline lookup yields CDR1 SGHAT and CDR2 FQDESV (reference sequence). The DNA of the CDR3 is TGTGCCAGCAGCTTAGAACTAGGGTCTGGGGCCAACGTCCTGACTTTC. It encodes CASSLELGSGANVLTF.

This clonotype appeared many times. V is TRBV27 and J is TRBJ1-6; D is possibly TRBD1 (5 bases). The CDR3 runs 14 residues. Looked up from germline, CDR1 is MNHEY and CDR2 is SMNVEV (reference sequence). The V gene lost 3 bases and the J gene lost 7 bases, with 10 bases spanning the gap. The CDR3 region has the DNA TGTGCCAGCAGTTTGAAGAGGGGAAATTCACCCCTCCACTTT. Translating it yields CASSLKRGNSPLHF.

This clonotype has a count of ten or more. The CDR3 region has the DNA TGTGCCAGCAGTTCTAAGGGTTTCGTTGAAGCTTTCTTT. This codes for CASSSKGFVEAFF. The chain combines TRBV12-3 or TRBV12-4 with TRBJ1-1, with no clear D. The germline V and J ends were trimmed by 4 bases and 7 bases, with 13 bases remaining between them. This CDR3 region has 13 residues.

The chain's CDR3 is CSDTTHLGGGYTF. In DNA, the CDR3 is TGCAGCGATACCACACATCTAGGCGGGGGCTACACCTTC. The chain is built from TRBV29-1 and TRBJ1-2, with unresolved D. The CDR3 is made up of 13 amino acids. CDR1 and CDR2 (germline): SQVTM, ANQGSEA. Trimming stripped 7 bases from V and 8 bases from J, with 20 bases between.

The genes are TRBV6-2 or TRBV6-3 and TRBJ2-5; D not resolved. Germline lookup yields CDR1 MNHEY and CDR2 SVGEGT. The V end lost 6 bases, the J end lost 5 bases, and 16 bases lay between the germline ends. The CDR3 covers 14 residues. CDR3 in amino acids: CASSHPIPPETQYF. The CDR3 nucleotides are TGTGCCAGCAGCCATCCAATTCCCCCCGAGACCCAGTACTTC.

This clonotype was detected many times. The CDR3 here is CASSKQGEANEQYF. The CDR3 coding sequence is TGTGCCAGCAGCAAACAGGGGGAGGCGAACGAGCAGTACTTC. This chain links TRBV6-2 or TRBV6-3 with TRBJ2-7; TRBD1 aligns across 8 bases. The germline CDR1 and CDR2 sequences are MNHEY and SVGEGT. The CDR3 sequence is 14 residues long. V lost 6 bases, J lost 5 bases, and 9 bases stayed unmatched.

This clonotype has a count of ten or more. The rearrangement links TRBV20-1 to TRBJ2-7; TRBD2 agrees at 8 bases. This CDR3 has 14 amino acids. Germline loops: CDR1 DFQATT, CDR2 SNEGSKA (reference sequence). V dropped 5 bases and J dropped 3; count of bases not matched to a gene: 9. The chain's CDR3 is CSAQEVAGIYEQYF. In DNA form, the CDR3 reads TGCAGTGCTCAGGAGGTAGCGGGAATCTACGAGCAGTACTTC.

V is TRBV7-2 and J is TRBJ1-1, with TRBD1 matching 7 bases. J was trimmed by 2 bases and V by 5 bases; bases with no gene match: 5. The CDR3 spans 14 residues. Per the germline V gene, CDR1 is SGHTA and CDR2 is FQGNSA. CDR3 loop: CASSTGQLNTEAFF. DNA for the CDR3: TGTGCCAGCAGCACGGGACAGTTAAACACTGAAGCTTTCTTT.

This clonotype was seen at least ten times. Here the CDR3 reads CASSETPNTGELFF. The CDR3 DNA reads as TGTGCCAGTAGTGAGACACCGAACACCGGGGAGCTGTTTTTT. The chain couples TRBV19 to TRBJ2-2, with D unresolved. The V gene's germline CDR1 is LNHDA and CDR2 SQIVND (reference sequence). The CDR3 length is 14 residues. V shed 5 bases and J shed 0 bases, with 7 bases lying between them. Full variable domain (outside the CDR3, taken from reference TRBV19 and TRBJ2-2): DGGITQSPKYLFRKEGQNVTLSCEQNLNHDAMYWYRQDPGQGLRLIYYSQIVNDFQKGDIAEGYSVSREKKESFPLTVTSAQKNPTAFYLCASSETPNTGELFFGEGSRLTVL.

This clonotype was seen ten or more times. J is TRBJ1-1 and V is TRBV2; 9 positions match TRBD1. V lost 7 bases, J lost 1 base, and 1 base stayed unmatched. Germline V gives CDR1 SNHLY, CDR2 FYNNEI. The CDR3 is made up of 13 amino acids. The CDR3 sequence: CASKDRGNTEAFF. CDR3 bases: TGTGCCAGCAAGGACAGGGGGAACACTGAAGCTTTCTTT.

For this clonotype: A read error may explain this, as a much larger clone is one base away. The J gene is TRBJ1-1, the V gene TRBV3-1; no clear D gene. V was clipped by 1 base and J by 11 bases, with 8 bases between them. The CDR3 is 11 amino acids. Germline V gene sequence: CDR1 LGHDT, CDR2 YNNKEL (reference sequence). As DNA, the CDR3 is TGTGCCAGCAGCCAAGGGACCTCGGCTTTCTTT. This encodes CASSQGTSAFF.

This chain connects TRBV7-3 to TRBJ2-4, with D unresolved. CDR3 length equals 15 residues. Germline values: CDR1 SGHTA, CDR2 FQGTGA. Trimming left V 8 bases short and J 0 bases short, with 14 bases between. Written as DNA, the CDR3 is TGTGCCAGCTCCCCCCGAGAAATAGCCAAAAACATTCAGTACTTC. The encoded protein is CASSPREIAKNIQYF.

This clonotype showed up just a few times. This chain joins TRBV4-2 and TRBJ2-2; 7 bases map to TRBD1. Germline CDR1 and CDR2: LGHNA and YNFKEQ. The V and J ends lost 3 bases and 2 bases, in that order; junction bases with no gene match: 6. This CDR3 comprises 16 residues. The DNA for the CDR3 is TGTGCCAGCAGCCAGGGGGCAGGGGGAAACACCGGGGAGCTGTTTTTT. Translation: CASSQGAGGNTGELFF.

In this sample, this clonotype turned up many times. The chain combines TRBV20-1 with TRBJ2-7; D is uncertain. Germline assignment: CDR1 DFQATT and CDR2 SNEGSKA (reference sequence). Trimming removed 2 bases at V and 4 bases at J, with 6 bases between. The CDR3 has 11 residues. The CDR3 loop reads CSARHGYEQYF. The CDR3 DNA is TGCAGTGCTAGACACGGATACGAGCAGTACTTC.

The sample holds one count of this clonotype. The chain links TRBV15 to TRBJ2-7; D is possibly TRBD1 (6 bases). The CDR3 runs to 14 residues. The V end lost 5 bases, the J end lost 3 bases, and 14 bases lay between the germline ends. CDR1 and CDR2 (germline): LNHNV, YYDKDF (reference sequence). The DNA of the CDR3 is TGTGCCACCAGCGATGGGGGCGGAGGCTACGAGCAGTACTTC. It translates to CATSDGGGGYEQYF.

This clonotype was seen repeatedly, ten times or more. The rearrangement links TRBV6-5 to TRBJ1-2; D is undetermined. Per germline, CDR1 MNHEY and CDR2 SVGAGI. This CDR3 is built from 16 residues. Trimming left V 2 bases short and J 5 bases short, with 18 bases between. The CDR3 DNA is TGTGCCAGCAGTTACGCAATCTTGGGATCCTCATATGGCTACACCTTC. Its protein product is CASSYAILGSSYGYTF.

This clonotype was detected many times. The chain uses TRBV7-9 and TRBJ2-2; D perhaps matches TRBD2 (6 bases). This CDR3 contains 14 residues. Trimming took off 3 bases at V and 4 bases at J, with 9 bases between the two ends. Germline V gene sequence: CDR1 SEHNR, CDR2 FQNEAQ (reference sequence). CDR3 nucleotides: TGTGCCAGCAGCTTCGACGGGGGCACCGGGGAGCTGTTTTTT. Protein product: CASSFDGGTGELFF.

In this sample, this clonotype turned up many times. Here the CDR3 reads CASRPTGGNTEAFF. The CDR3 DNA reads TGTGCCAGCAGACCTACAGGGGGGAACACTGAAGCTTTCTTT. The gene calls are TRBV6-5 and TRBJ1-1; 8 nucleotides align to TRBD1. Losses at the gene ends were 6 bases for V and 1 base for J; bases not matched to a gene: 4. This CDR3 comprises 14 residues. Looked up from germline, CDR1 is MNHEY and CDR2 is SVGAGI.

This clonotype was observed many times. The chain combines TRBV4-1 with TRBJ2-7; the D gene is possibly TRBD2 (6 bases). V was cut by 0 bases and J by 1 base, with 19 bases left in between. The CDR3 is 18 residues long. Germline V CDR1 and CDR2: MGHRA, YSYEKL. CDR3 sequence reads: CASSQDPGSDFSSYEQYF. The CDR3 DNA is TGCGCCAGCAGCCAAGATCCCGGGAGCGATTTCTCTTCCTACGAGCAGTACTTC.